This entry lists 24 T cell receptor beta chains sequenced from one sample in a study of blood T cell repertoires in COVID-19. Measured with immunoSEQ multiplex PCR; TCRdb has only the in-frame clones, and not every one. The table records about 180,000 clones, about 83% of them present only once. Sequenced material: peripheral blood. The origin of the receptors is a woman aged 70-85 years with COVID-19, enrolled during active disease.

V and J are TRBV14 and TRBJ2-7, with 7 bases identical to TRBD1. The V gene end was trimmed by 2 bases and the J gene end by 12 bases; junction bases not matched to a gene: 7. This CDR3 is 12 amino acids long. Per germline, CDR1 SGHDN and CDR2 FVKESK. CDR3 protein: CASSQPPGGLYF. For the CDR3, the DNA is TGTGCCAGCAGCCAACCCCCAGGGGGTCTGTACTTC. The full variable domain, in which reference TRBV14 and TRBJ2-7 provide the parts outside the CDR3, is EAGVTQFPSHSVIEKGQTVTLRCDPISGHDNLYWYRRVMGKEIKFLLHFVKESKQDESGMPNNRFLAERTGGTYSTLKVQPAELEDSGVYFCASSQPPGGLYFGPGTRLTVT.

The chain uses TRBV6-1 and TRBJ2-7; tentatively, D is TRBD1 (7 bases). The CDR3 runs 13 residues. CDR1 is MNHNS and CDR2 is SASEGT in the germline V gene. V was cut by 3 bases and J by 6 bases, with 12 bases left in between. CDR3 nucleotides: TGTGCCAGCAGTGATCGGCAGGGGGGCGAGCAGTACTTC. Protein product: CASSDRQGGEQYF.

The chain combines TRBV7-3 with TRBJ2-3; D unclear. The CDR3 contains 15 residues. Per germline, CDR1 SGHTA and CDR2 FQGTGA. V was cut by 5 bases and J by 0 bases, with 12 bases left in between. The CDR3 loop is CASSHGVVSTDTQYF. CDR3 sequence (DNA): TGTGCCAGCAGCCACGGTGTGGTTAGCACAGATACGCAGTATTTT.

This chain joins TRBV5-1 and TRBJ2-7; TRBD1 agrees at 9 bases. This CDR3 has 14 residues. V dropped 4 bases and J dropped 5; count of bases not matched to a gene: 7. Looked up from germline, CDR1 is SGHRS and CDR2 is YFSETQ. CDR3 DNA: TGCGCCAGCAGCAGAAACGGACAGGGGAACGAGCAGTACTTC. Translating gives CASSRNGQGNEQYF.

The CDR3 spells CASSQTRENGYTF. CDR3 nucleotides: TGTGCCAGCAGCCAGACGAGGGAGAATGGCTACACCTTC. This chain joins TRBV3-1 (or the pseudogene TRBV3-2) and TRBJ1-2, with D uncertain. The CDR3 is 13 residues long. V lost 3 bases to trimming and J lost 6 bases, with 11 bases between them. The germline V gene encodes CDR1 LGHDT and CDR2 YNNKEL (reference sequence).

The chain has TRBV5-1 and TRBJ2-4; 8 bases match TRBD1. Germline lookup yields CDR1 SGHRS and CDR2 YFSETQ. The V gene end was trimmed by 0 bases and the J gene end by 6 bases; junction bases not matched to a gene: 2. The CDR3 sequence is 14 residues long. The CDR3 protein is CASSLVGQGNIQYF. The CDR3 region has the DNA TGCGCCAGCAGCTTGGTAGGACAGGGAAACATTCAGTACTTC.

The chain recombines TRBV28 with TRBJ1-1, with 9 nucleotides matching TRBD1. V shed 4 bases, J shed 10 bases, and the junction held 22 bases outside the gene matches. The CDR3 contains 18 residues. The germline CDR1 and CDR2 sequences are MDHEN and SYDVKM. CDR3: CASSSQTGGSPGGDRAFF. CDR3 nucleotides: TGTGCCAGCAGTTCACAAACAGGGGGCAGCCCTGGAGGAGATCGAGCTTTCTTT. Drawing the rest from reference TRBV28 and TRBJ1-1, the complete variable domain is DVKVTQSSRYLVKRTGEKVFLECVQDMDHENMFWYRQDPGLGLRLIYFSYDVKMKEKGDIPEGYSVSREKKERFSLILESASTNQTSMYLCASSSQTGGSPGGDRAFFGQGTRLTVV.

The genes are TRBV28 and TRBJ2-7, with 10 nucleotides matching TRBD2. CDR1 is MDHEN and CDR2 is SYDVKM in the germline V gene. This CDR3 comprises 14 residues. Trimming took 7 bases from V and 5 from J; bases not matched to a gene: 8. CDR3 coding DNA: TGTGCCAGCACCCGGGCCGGACTAGCGGACGAGCAGTACTTC. It translates to CASTRAGLADEQYF.

The chain employs TRBV11-2 and TRBJ1-1; no reliable D call. The germline gives CDR1 SGHAT, CDR2 FQNNGV. The CDR3 is 12 residues long. V was shortened by 4 bases and J by 7 bases, with 10 bases between the two germline ends. CDR3: CASSSVGNEAFF. The CDR3 region has the DNA TGTGCCAGCAGCTCCGTCGGGAATGAAGCTTTCTTT.

The rearrangement uses TRBV6-6 and TRBJ2-7; maybe TRBD1 (6 bases). The CDR3 sequence is 11 residues long. The germline V gene has CDR1 MNHNY and CDR2 SVGAGI (reference sequence). Trimming cost V 8 bases and J 7 bases, with 12 bases left between them. CDR3 DNA: TGTGCCAGCGCACTAGGGGGAGAGCAGTACTTC. It codes for CASALGGEQYF.

CDR3 coding DNA: TGCGCCAGCAGCTTAGGGACTAGCGTTTCCTACGAGCAGTACTTC. Residues: CASSLGTSVSYEQYF. The chain combines TRBV5-1 with TRBJ2-7; 10 nucleotides agree with TRBD2. The V gene end was trimmed by 2 bases and the J gene end by 1 base; junction bases not matched to a gene: 3. In germline, CDR1 is SGHRS, CDR2 YFSETQ. There are 15 residues in the CDR3.

The chain uses TRBV19 and TRBJ2-7, with 7 bases matching TRBD1. The CDR3 loop spans 13 amino acids. V was pared by 3 bases and J by 7 bases, with 6 bases of the junction left unmatched. The germline gives CDR1 LNHDA, CDR2 SQIVND (reference sequence). The CDR3 bases are TGTGCCAGTAGTATCGACAGGGAAAGGGAGCAGTACTTC. It yields the protein CASSIDREREQYF.

The chain couples TRBV19 to TRBJ1-2, with 7 bases fitting TRBD1. With V trimmed by 3 bases and J by 0 bases, 4 bases remained unmatched. The germline V gene encodes CDR1 LNHDA and CDR2 SQIVND (reference sequence). The CDR3 covers 15 residues. CDR3 sequence (DNA): TGTGCCAGTAGTATTCAGGGGGGATCTAACTATGGCTACACCTTC. Its translation: CASSIQGGSNYGYTF.

The chain combines TRBV9 with TRBJ2-7; TRBD1 agrees at 8 bases. J gave up 6 bases and V 2 bases, and 7 bases lay outside the gene matches. This CDR3 comprises 14 residues. The V gene's germline CDR1 is SGDLS and CDR2 YYNGEE. As DNA, the CDR3 is TGTGCCAGCAGCGTCCGTCCAGGGGGCCGCGAGCAGTACTTC. It yields the protein CASSVRPGGREQYF.

The CDR3 loop reads CASRGQSSYNEQFF. The CDR3 nucleotides read TGCGCCAGCAGAGGACAGAGCTCCTACAATGAGCAGTTCTTC. The rearrangement links TRBV5-1 to TRBJ2-1; weak D call: TRBD1 (6 bases). CDR1 and CDR2 (germline): SGHRS, YFSETQ. The ends were cut back, 5 bases at V and 0 bases at J, with 9 bases in the middle. The CDR3 length is 14 residues. The entire variable domain, with the rest obtained from reference TRBV5-1 and TRBJ2-1, is as follows: KAGVTQTPRYLIKTRGQQVTLSCSPISGHRSVSWYQQTPGQGLQFLFEYFSETQRNKGNFPGRFSGRQFSNSRSEMNVSTLELGDSALYLCASRGQSSYNEQFFGPGTRLTVL.

The chain joins TRBV6-5 to TRBJ1-4, with 9 bases lining up with TRBD1. Germline CDR1 MNHEY, CDR2 SVGAGI. V lost 0 bases and J lost 8; bases outside the gene matches: 7. The CDR3 consists of 16 residues. Written as DNA, the CDR3 is TGTGCCAGCAGTTACTCGGGACAGGGAGAAGGAGAAAAACTGTTTTTT. This gives the protein CASSYSGQGEGEKLFF.

This clone was picked up one time. The chain joins TRBV28 to TRBJ1-5; 9 positions agree with TRBD1. The CDR3 totals 17 residues. J lost 6 bases, V lost 8 bases, and 17 bases had no gene match. Per germline, CDR1 MDHEN and CDR2 SYDVKM. In DNA form, the CDR3 reads TGTGCCAGCGAATCAAATCTAAACAGGGGGCTAGGTCAGCCCCAGCATTTT. Residues: CASESNLNRGLGQPQHF.

In regard to this clone: Its ends do not fully match the called genes, so a read error is possible. V gene TRBV11-2 combines with J gene TRBJ1-2, with D possibly TRBD1 on 5 matching bases. The CDR3 extends over 12 amino acids. Per germline, CDR1 SGHAT and CDR2 FQNNGV. Written as DNA, the CDR3 is TGTGCCAGCAGCTTAGATCTAGGTCACAGGCACTTC. Translation gives CASSLDLGHRHF.

This chain joins TRBV10-3 and TRBJ1-1; 8 positions agree with TRBD1. The J segment lost 1 base and the V segment lost 2 bases, leaving 6 bases of the junction unmatched. The CDR3 length is 16 residues. Germline V gene data show CDR1 as ENHRY and CDR2 as SYGVKD. CDR3 amino acids: CAISERQGSSNTEAFF. The CDR3 coding sequence is TGTGCCATCAGTGAGCGACAGGGGTCTTCGAACACTGAAGCTTTCTTT.

In nucleotides, the CDR3 is TGTGCCAGCAGCTTAACGACAGGGAACTATGGCTACACCTTC. This sequence encodes CASSLTTGNYGYTF. The gene calls are TRBV11-3 and TRBJ1-2; 7 bases fit TRBD1. The CDR3 spans 14 residues. The V gene end was trimmed by 2 bases and the J gene end by 2 bases; junction bases not matched to a gene: 2. Germline CDR1 and CDR2: SGHNT and YENEEA.

The CDR3 here is CASSYSAGGGHIYF. As DNA, the CDR3 is TGTGCCAGCAGTTACAGCGCAGGGGGCGGTCACATATATTTT. The chain is built from TRBV6-5 and TRBJ1-3, with 8 bases matching TRBD1. Germline CDR1 MNHEY, CDR2 SVGAGI. The CDR3 sequence is 14 residues long. The ends lost 2 bases at V and 12 bases at J; junction bases unmatched: 9.

This clone was observed once. The chain has TRBV24-1 and TRBJ2-2, with D tentatively TRBD1 (6 bases). The CDR3 consists of 18 residues. The V end was cut by 4 bases, the J end by 1 base, with 18 bases between. CDR1 KGHDR and CDR2 SFDVKD come from the germline V gene. The CDR3 here is CATSEVSGQNQNTGELFF. The CDR3, as DNA: TGTGCCACCAGTGAAGTTTCCGGACAGAACCAGAACACCGGGGAGCTGTTTTTT.

CDR3 nucleotides: TGTGCCAGCTCACCGAGTATGTACCAAGAGACCCAGTACTTC. It yields the protein CASSPSMYQETQYF. The V gene is TRBV18, the J gene TRBJ2-5; no reliable D call. Germline lookup yields CDR1 KGHSH and CDR2 LQKENI. V shed 3 bases and J shed 0 bases, with 8 bases lying between them. This CDR3 is built from 14 residues.

V and J are TRBV19 and TRBJ2-5, with D possibly matching TRBD1 (5 bases). Germline CDR1 reads LNHDA; CDR2 reads SQIVND (reference sequence). The ends were cut back, 9 bases at V and 2 bases at J, with 13 bases in the middle. This CDR3 spans 13 amino acids. The CDR3 reads CASSPGYQETQYF. DNA for the CDR3: TGTGCCAGCTCCCCAGGGTATCAAGAGACCCAGTACTTC.